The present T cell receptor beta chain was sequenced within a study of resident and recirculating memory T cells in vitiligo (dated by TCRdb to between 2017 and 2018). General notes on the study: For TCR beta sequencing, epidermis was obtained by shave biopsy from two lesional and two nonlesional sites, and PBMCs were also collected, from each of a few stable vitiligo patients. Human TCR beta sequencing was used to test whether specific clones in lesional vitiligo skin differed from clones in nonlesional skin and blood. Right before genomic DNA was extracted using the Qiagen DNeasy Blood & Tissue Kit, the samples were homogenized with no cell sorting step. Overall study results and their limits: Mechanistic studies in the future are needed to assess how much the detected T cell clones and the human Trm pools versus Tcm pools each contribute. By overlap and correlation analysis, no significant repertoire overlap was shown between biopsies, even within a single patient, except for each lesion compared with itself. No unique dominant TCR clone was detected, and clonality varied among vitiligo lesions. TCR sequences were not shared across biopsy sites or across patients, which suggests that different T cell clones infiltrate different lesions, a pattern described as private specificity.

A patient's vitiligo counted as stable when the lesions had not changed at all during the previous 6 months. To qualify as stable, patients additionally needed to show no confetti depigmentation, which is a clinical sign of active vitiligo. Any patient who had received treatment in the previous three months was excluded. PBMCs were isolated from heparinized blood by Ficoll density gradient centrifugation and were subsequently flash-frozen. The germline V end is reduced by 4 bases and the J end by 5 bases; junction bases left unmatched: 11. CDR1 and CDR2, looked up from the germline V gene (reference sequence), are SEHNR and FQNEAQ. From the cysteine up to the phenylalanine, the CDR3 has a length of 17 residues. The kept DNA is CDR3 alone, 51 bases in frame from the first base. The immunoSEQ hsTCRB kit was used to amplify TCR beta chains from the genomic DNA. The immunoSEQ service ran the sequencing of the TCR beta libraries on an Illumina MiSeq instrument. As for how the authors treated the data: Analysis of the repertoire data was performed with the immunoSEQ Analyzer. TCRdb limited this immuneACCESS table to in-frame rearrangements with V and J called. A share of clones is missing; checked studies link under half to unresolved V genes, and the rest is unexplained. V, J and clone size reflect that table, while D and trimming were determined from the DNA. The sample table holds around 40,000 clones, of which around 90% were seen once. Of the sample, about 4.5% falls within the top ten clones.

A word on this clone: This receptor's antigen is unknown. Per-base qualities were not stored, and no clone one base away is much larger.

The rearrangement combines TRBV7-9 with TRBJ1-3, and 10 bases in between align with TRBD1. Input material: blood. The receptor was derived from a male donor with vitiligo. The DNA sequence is TGTGCCAGCAGCTCAAACCGGGACAGGGGATTCAGAAACACCATATATTTT. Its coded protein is CASSSNRDRGFRNTIYF.